This TCR beta chain came from a study of somatic mutations in cytotoxic T cells in rheumatoid arthritis. Across the whole study: Flow cytometric sorting isolated some V beta antibody-stained T-cell populations at nearly 100% purity, and among them were V beta1+ cells that underwent TCRB sequencing.

Whole-study results and caveats: CD8+ clonality increased with age in rheumatoid arthritis patients but not in healthy controls. The top CD8+ clone topped 20% of CD8+ cells in about an eighth of the roughly 65 patients.

There are 15 residues in the CDR3. Between the trimmed V and J ends, which lost 0 bases and 2 bases, there was a span of 10 bases. The germline CDR1 and CDR2 sequences are SEHNR and FQNEAQ (reference sequence). Only in-frame clones appear in the TCRdb table, and some are missing; sequencing was by immunoSEQ multiplex PCR. The data contain 10,000 to 15,000 clones, about four fifths of them singletons. Notes on this clone: Its specificity is not known.

Material for sequencing was CD8+ T cells sorted from blood. This TCR came from an adult with rheumatoid arthritis. The rearrangement uses TRBV7-9 and TRBJ2-5, with D perhaps TRBD1 or TRBD2 (6 bases each). CDR3 protein: CASSLATGRQETQYF. The DNA for the CDR3 is TGTGCCAGCAGCTTAGCTACAGGGAGGCAAGAGACCCAGTACTTC.